The clone carrying this TCR beta chain was seen only a few times. The CDR3 is made up of 14 amino acids. Germline V gene sequence: CDR1 MNHEY, CDR2 SVGEGT. The junction had 9 bases not matched to a gene; V was cut back by 8 bases and J by 4 bases. A second PCR of about 6 to 11 cycles used a sample-barcoded 5' primer and a J-beta primer mix. TCRdb used MiXCR to reprocess the 5' RACE reads, holding one entry per CDR3 protein. In the table there are 1,500,000 or so distinct CDR3 sequences, approximately 59% of which are singletons. The data stem from a study of blood T cells in healthy people across ages.

Sequenced: blood. The clonotype comes from a man younger than 35 in good health. The rearrangement uses TRBV6-2 or TRBV6-3 and TRBJ2-5, with TRBD2 matching 8 bases. In DNA, the CDR3 is TGTGCCAGCCTGACTAGCGCACGTAGAGAGACCCAGTACTTC. Protein: CASLTSARRETQYF.